These 7 T cell receptor beta chains came from one sample sequenced in a study of T cell changes during pregnancy in multiple sclerosis. Profiling relied on immunoSEQ multiplex PCR, and the TCRdb table lists in-frame clones only, not all of them. The data contain about 36,000 clones, just over 90% of them seen just once; the ten biggest clones take up about 0.4%. Here the sequenced sample was CD4+ T cells from peripheral blood mononuclear cells, taken in the first trimester of pregnancy. These receptors originate from a female donor with multiple sclerosis, enrolled in a pregnancy study.

The V gene is TRBV7-9, the J gene TRBJ1-2; D is perhaps TRBD1 (5 bases). V was cut by 5 bases and J by 2 bases, with 15 bases left in between. The germline CDR1 and CDR2 sequences are SEHNR and FQNEAQ (reference sequence). The CDR3 has 15 amino acids. CDR3 sequence (DNA): TGTGCCAGCAGCCCCCGGGGGGGTCTCAACTATGGCTACACCTTC. Translating gives CASSPRGGLNYGYTF.

The sample holds one count of this clone. The rearrangement links TRBV7-9 to TRBJ2-7; a possible D gene is TRBD2 (6 bases). Trimming removed 6 bases at V and 3 bases at J, with 9 bases between. The CDR3 has 12 residues. The germline gives CDR1 SEHNR, CDR2 FQNEAQ (reference sequence). The CDR3 reads CASRRDGYEQYF. CDR3 DNA: TGTGCCAGCAGGCGGGACGGCTACGAGCAGTACTTC.

The chain combines TRBV5-4 with TRBJ2-2; D uncertain. Looked up from germline, CDR1 is SGHNT and CDR2 is YYREEE (reference sequence). The CDR3 has 15 amino acids. V dropped 0 bases and J dropped 2 bases, with 8 bases sitting between them. The CDR3 nucleotides are TGTGCCAGCAGCTTGGACCGGGTTAACACCGGGGAGCTGTTTTTT. It codes for CASSLDRVNTGELFF.

The rearrangement links TRBV6-6 to TRBJ1-2, with a tentative D call TRBD1 (6 bases). The V end lost 5 bases, the J end lost 8 bases, and 21 bases lay between the germline ends. This CDR3 has 15 amino acids. CDR1 is MNHNY and CDR2 is SVGAGI in the germline V gene (reference sequence). CDR3 amino acids: CASSTQGREHWGYTF. For the CDR3, the DNA is TGTGCCAGCAGTACCCAGGGGCGGGAGCATTGGGGCTACACCTTC.

The chain links TRBV9 to TRBJ1-1; possible D gene TRBD1, 6 bases. Germline CDR1 reads SGDLS; CDR2 reads YYNGEE. Trimming removed 4 bases from V and 1 base from J, with 17 bases in between. This CDR3 is 16 amino acids long. The CDR3 bases are TGTGCCAGCAGCTTACGACCTTTGACAGGGAACACTGAAGCTTTCTTT. Translating it yields CASSLRPLTGNTEAFF.

The chain is built from TRBV19 and TRBJ1-1; a weak D match, TRBD1 (5 bases). CDR1 and CDR2 (germline): LNHDA, SQIVND (reference sequence). The CDR3 consists of 14 residues. Trimming stripped 0 bases from V and 7 bases from J, with 12 bases between. The CDR3: CASSIELGVGEAFF. DNA of the CDR3: TGTGCCAGTAGTATAGAGCTAGGGGTTGGTGAAGCTTTCTTT.

This chain joins TRBV5-1 and TRBJ2-1; D is possibly TRBD2 (6 bases). CDR1 is SGHRS, CDR2 YFSETQ, per germline. This CDR3 is 15 amino acids long. V shed 1 base and J shed 8 bases, with 16 bases lying between them. This CDR3 is CASSLLQGQRDEQFF. The CDR3 nucleotides read TGCGCCAGCAGCTTGTTGCAGGGCCAGCGGGATGAGCAGTTCTTC.